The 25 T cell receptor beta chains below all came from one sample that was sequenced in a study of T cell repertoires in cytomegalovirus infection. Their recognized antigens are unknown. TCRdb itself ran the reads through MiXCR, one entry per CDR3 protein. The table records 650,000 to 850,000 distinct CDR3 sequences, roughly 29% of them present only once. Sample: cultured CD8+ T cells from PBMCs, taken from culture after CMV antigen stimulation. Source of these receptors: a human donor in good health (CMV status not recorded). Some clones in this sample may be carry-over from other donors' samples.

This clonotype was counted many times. This chain's CDR3 is CASSLVGGMRETQYF. The CDR3 bases are TGTGCCAGCAGCTTAGTCGGCGGTATGAGGGAGACCCAGTACTTC. The chain employs TRBV7-8 and TRBJ2-5, with D unclear. CDR1 is SGHVS, CDR2 FQNEAQ, per germline. Trimming removed 1 base at V and 5 bases at J, with 14 bases between. The length of the CDR3 is 15 residues.

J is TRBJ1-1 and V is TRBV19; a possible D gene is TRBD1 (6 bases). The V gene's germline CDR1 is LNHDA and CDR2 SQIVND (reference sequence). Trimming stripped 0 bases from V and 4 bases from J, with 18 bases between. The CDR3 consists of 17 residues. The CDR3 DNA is TGTGCCAGTAGTATAGATCACAGGGAAGGTCCGGGCACTGAAGCTTTCTTT. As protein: CASSIDHREGPGTEAFF.

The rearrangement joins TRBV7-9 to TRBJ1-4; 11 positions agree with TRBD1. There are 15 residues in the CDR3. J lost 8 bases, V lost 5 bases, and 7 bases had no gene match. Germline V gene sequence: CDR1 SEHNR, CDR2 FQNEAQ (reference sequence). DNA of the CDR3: TGTGCCAGCAGCCTCCCCGGGACAGGGGGAGAAAAACTGTTTTTT. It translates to CASSLPGTGGEKLFF.

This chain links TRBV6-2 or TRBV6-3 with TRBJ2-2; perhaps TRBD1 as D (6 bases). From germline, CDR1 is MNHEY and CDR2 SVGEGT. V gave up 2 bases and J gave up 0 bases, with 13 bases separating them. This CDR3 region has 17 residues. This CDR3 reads CASSYRPAGANTGELFF. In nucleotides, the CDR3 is TGTGCCAGCAGTTACCGCCCGGCAGGGGCGAACACCGGGGAGCTGTTTTTT.

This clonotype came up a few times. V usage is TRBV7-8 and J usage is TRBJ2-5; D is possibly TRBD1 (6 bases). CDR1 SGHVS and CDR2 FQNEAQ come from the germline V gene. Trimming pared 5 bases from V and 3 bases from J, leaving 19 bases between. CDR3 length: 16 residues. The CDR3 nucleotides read TGTGCCAGCAGCCGAGACTTAGGGGGTATTAAAGAGACCCAGTACTTC. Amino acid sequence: CASSRDLGGIKETQYF.

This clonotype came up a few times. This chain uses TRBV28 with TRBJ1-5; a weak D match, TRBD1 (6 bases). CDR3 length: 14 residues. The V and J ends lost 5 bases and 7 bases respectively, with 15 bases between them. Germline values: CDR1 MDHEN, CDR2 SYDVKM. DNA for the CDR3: TGTGCCAGCAGTCCACCTTGGGACATCCAGCCCCAGCATTTT. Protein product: CASSPPWDIQPQHF.

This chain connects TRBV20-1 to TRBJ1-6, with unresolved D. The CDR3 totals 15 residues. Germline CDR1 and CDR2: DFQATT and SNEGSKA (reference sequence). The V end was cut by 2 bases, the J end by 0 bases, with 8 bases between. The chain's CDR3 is CSARLPSSYNSPLHF. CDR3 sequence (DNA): TGCAGTGCTAGACTACCGAGCTCCTATAATTCACCCCTCCACTTT.

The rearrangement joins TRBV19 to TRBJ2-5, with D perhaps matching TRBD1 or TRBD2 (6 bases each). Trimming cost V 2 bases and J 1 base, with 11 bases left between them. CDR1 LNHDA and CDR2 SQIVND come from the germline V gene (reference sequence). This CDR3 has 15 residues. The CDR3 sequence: CASSIMGGSQETQYF. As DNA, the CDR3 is TGTGCCAGTAGTATAATGGGGGGCAGCCAAGAGACCCAGTACTTC.

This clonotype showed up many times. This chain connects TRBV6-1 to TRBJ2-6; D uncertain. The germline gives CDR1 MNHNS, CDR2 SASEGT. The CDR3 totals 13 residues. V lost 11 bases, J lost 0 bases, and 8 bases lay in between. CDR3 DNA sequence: TGTGCCTGTCCTGTCTCTGGGGCCAACGTCCTGACTTTC. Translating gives CACPVSGANVLTF.

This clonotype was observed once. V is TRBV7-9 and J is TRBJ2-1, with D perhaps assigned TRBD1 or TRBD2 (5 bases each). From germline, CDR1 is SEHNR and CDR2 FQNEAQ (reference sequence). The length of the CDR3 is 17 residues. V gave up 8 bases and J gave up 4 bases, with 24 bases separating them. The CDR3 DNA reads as TGTGCCAGCGGAATTCGAACGGGACGGAACCTATACAATGAGCAGTTCTTC. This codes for CASGIRTGRNLYNEQFF.

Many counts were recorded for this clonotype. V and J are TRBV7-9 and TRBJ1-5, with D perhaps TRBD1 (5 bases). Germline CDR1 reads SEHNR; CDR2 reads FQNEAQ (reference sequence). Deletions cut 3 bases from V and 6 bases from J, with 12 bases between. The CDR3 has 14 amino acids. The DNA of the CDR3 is TGTGCCAGCAGCTTTGGGCAGGGTACTCAGCCCCAGCATTTT. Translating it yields CASSFGQGTQPQHF.

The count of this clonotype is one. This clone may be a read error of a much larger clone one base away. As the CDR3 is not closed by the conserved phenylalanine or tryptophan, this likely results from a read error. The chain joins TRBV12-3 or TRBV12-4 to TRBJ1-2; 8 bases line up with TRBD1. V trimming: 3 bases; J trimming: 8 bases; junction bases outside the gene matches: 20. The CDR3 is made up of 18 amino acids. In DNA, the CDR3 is TGTGCCAGCAGTTTTGAGGTCGTGGTGGGGCAGGGGGCCGAAGGCTACACCTGC. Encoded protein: CASSFEVVVGQGAEGYTC.

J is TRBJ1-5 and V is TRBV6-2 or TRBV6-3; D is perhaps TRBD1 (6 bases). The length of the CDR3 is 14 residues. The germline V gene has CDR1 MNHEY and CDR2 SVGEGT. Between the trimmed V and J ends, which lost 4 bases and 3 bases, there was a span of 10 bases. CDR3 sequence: CASSSDRINQPQHF. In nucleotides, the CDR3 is TGTGCCAGCAGTTCCGACAGGATCAATCAGCCCCAGCATTTT.

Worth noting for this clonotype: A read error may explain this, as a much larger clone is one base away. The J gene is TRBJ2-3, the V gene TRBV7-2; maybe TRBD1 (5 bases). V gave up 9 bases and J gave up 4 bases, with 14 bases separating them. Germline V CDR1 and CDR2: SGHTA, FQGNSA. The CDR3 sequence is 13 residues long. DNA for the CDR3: TGTGCCAGAAGCCCTCCAGGGCCAGATACGCAGTATTTT. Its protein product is CARSPPGPDTQYF. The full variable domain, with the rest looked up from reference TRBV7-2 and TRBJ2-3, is GAGVSQSPSNKVTEKGKDVELRCDPISGHTALYWYRQSLGQGLEFLIYFQGNSAPDKSGLPSDRFSAERTGGSVSTLTIQRTQQEDSAVYLCARSPPGPDTQYFGPGTRLTVL.

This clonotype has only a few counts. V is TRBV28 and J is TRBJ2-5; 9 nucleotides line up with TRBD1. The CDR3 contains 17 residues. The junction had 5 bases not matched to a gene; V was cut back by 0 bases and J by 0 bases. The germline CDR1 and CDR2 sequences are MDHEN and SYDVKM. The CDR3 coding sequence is TGTGCCAGCAGTTTATGGGTCGGGACAGGGAACCAAGAGACCCAGTACTTC. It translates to CASSLWVGTGNQETQYF.

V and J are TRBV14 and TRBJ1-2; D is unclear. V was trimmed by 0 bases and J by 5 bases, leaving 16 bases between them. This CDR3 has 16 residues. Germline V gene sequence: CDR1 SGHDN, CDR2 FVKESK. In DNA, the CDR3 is TGTGCCAGCAGCCAAGATATCCTGCCGTATGGGTATGGCTACACCTTC. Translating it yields CASSQDILPYGYGYTF. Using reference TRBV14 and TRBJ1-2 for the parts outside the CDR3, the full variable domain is EAGVTQFPSHSVIEKGQTVTLRCDPISGHDNLYWYRRVMGKEIKFLLHFVKESKQDESGMPNNRFLAERTGGTYSTLKVQPAELEDSGVYFCASSQDILPYGYGYTFGSGTRLTVV.

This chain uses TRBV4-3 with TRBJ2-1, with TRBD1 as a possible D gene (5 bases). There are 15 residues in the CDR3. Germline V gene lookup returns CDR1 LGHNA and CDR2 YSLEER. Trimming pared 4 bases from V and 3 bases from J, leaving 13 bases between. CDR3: CASSPTETDYNEQFF. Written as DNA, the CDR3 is TGCGCCAGCAGCCCAACGGAGACAGACTACAATGAGCAGTTCTTC.

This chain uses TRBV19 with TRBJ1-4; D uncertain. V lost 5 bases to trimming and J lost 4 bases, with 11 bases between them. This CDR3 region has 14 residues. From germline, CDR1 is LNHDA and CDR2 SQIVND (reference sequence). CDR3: CASSFRCCNEKLFF. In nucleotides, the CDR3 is TGTGCCAGTAGTTTCCGGTGCTGTAATGAAAAACTGTTTTTT.

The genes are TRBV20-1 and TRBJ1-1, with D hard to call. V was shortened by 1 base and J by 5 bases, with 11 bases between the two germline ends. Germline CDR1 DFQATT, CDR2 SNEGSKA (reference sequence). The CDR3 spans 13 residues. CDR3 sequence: CSARAETETEAFF. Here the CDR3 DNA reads TGCAGTGCTAGAGCTGAAACCGAAACTGAAGCTTTCTTT.

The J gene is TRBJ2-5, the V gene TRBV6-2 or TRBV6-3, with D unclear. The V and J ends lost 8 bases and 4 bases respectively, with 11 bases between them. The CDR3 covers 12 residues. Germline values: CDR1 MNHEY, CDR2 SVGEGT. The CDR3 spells CASGFVVETQYF. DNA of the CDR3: TGTGCCAGCGGATTCGTGGTAGAGACCCAGTACTTC.

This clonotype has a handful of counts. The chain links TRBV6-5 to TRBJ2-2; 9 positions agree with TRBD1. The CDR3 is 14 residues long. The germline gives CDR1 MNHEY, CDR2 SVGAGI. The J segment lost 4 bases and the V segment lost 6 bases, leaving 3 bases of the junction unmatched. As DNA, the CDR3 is TGTGCCAGCAGGGACAGGGGAGTCACCGGGGAGCTGTTTTTT. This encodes CASRDRGVTGELFF.

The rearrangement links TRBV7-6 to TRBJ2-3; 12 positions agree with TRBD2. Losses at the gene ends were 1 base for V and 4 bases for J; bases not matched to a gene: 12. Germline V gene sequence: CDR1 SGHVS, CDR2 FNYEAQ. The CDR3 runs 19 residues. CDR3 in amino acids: CASSLDGLAGGPPPDTQYF. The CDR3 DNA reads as TGTGCCAGCAGCTTAGATGGGCTAGCGGGGGGGCCTCCTCCAGATACGCAGTATTTT.

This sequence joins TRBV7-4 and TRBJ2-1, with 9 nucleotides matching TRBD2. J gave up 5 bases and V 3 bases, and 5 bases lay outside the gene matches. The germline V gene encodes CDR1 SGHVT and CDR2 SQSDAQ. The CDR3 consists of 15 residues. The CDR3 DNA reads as TGTGCCAGCAGCTTGGCTAGCGGGGCGCACAATGAGCAGTTCTTC. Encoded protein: CASSLASGAHNEQFF.

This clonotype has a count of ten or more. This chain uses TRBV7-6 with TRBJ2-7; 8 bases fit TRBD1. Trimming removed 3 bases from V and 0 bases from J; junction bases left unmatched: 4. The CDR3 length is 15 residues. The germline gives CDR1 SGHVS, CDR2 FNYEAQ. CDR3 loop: CASSFRQGSSYEQYF. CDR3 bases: TGTGCCAGCAGCTTTCGACAGGGGAGCTCCTACGAGCAGTACTTC.

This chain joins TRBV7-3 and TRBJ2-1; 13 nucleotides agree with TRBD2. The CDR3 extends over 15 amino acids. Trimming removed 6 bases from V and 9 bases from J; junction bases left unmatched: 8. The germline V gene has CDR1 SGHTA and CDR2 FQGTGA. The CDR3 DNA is TGTGCCAGCAGTCCGACTAGCGGGGGGCCTGGTGAGCAGTTCTTC. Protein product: CASSPTSGGPGEQFF.